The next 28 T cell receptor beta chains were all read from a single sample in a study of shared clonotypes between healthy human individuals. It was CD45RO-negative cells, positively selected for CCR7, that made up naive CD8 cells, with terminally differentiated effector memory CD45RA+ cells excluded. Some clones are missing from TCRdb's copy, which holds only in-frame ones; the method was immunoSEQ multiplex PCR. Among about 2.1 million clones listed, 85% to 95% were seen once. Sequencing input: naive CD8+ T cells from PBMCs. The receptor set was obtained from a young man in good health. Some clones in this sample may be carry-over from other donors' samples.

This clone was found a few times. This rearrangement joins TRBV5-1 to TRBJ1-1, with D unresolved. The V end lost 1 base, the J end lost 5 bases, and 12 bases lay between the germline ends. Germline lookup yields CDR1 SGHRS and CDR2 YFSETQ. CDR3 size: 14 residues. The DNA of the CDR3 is TGCGCCAGCAGCTTGAACGGGTATCATACTGAAGCTTTCTTT. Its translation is CASSLNGYHTEAFF.

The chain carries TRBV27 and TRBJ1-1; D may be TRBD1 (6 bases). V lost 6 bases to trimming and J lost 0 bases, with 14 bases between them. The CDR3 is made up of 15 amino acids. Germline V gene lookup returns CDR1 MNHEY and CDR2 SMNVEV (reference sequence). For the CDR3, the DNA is TGTGCCAGCAGGGCGAAGACAGGCATGAACACTGAAGCTTTCTTT. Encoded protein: CASRAKTGMNTEAFF.

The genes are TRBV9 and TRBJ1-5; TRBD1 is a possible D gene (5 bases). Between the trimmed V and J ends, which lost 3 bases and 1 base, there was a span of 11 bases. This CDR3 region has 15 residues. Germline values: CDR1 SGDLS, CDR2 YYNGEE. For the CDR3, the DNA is TGTGCCAGCAGCGCCTCGTCAGGGAGCAATCAGCCCCAGCATTTT. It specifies CASSASSGSNQPQHF.

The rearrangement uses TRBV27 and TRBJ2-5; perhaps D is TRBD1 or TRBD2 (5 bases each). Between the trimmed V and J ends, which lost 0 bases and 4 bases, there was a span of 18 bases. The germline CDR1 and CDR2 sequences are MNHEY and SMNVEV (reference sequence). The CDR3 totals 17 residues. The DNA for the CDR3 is TGTGCCAGCAGTTTATCTAACCGGTCCCGGGACGGAGAGACCCAGTACTTC. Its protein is CASSLSNRSRDGETQYF.

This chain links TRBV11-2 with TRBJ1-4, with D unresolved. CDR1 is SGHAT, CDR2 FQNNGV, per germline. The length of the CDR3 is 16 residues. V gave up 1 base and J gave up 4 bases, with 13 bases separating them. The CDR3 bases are TGTGCCAGCAGCTTAGTGTCATGGCGGAGTAATGAAAAACTGTTTTTT. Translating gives CASSLVSWRSNEKLFF.

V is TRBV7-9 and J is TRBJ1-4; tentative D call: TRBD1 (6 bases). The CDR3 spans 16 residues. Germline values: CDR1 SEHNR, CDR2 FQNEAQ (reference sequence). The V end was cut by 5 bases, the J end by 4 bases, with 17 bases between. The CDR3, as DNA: TGTGCCAGCAGCCCACTGTTAGGACAGAATAATGAAAAACTGTTTTTT. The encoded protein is CASSPLLGQNNEKLFF. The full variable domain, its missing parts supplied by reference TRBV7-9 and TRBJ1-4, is DTGVSQNPRHKITKRGQNVTFRCDPISEHNRLYWYRQTLGQGPEFLTYFQNEAQLEKSRLLSDRFSAERPKGSFSTLEIQRTEQGDSAMYLCASSPLLGQNNEKLFFGSGTQLSVL.

The CDR3 loop reads CASSYSAEFSYGYTF. CDR3 sequence (DNA): TGTGCCAGCAGTTACTCGGCGGAATTCAGCTATGGCTACACCTTC. The chain recombines TRBV6-6 with TRBJ1-2; D unresolved. V shed 0 bases and J shed 4 bases, with 12 bases lying between them. The CDR3 runs to 15 residues. Germline CDR1 and CDR2: MNHNY and SVGAGI (reference sequence).

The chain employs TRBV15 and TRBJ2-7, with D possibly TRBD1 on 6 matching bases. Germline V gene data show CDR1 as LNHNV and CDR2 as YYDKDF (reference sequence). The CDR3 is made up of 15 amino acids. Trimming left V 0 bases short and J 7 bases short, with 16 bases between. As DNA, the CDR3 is TGTGCCACCAGCAGAGAAGCAGGGGCCCCGGGGGAGCAGTACTTC. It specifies CATSREAGAPGEQYF.

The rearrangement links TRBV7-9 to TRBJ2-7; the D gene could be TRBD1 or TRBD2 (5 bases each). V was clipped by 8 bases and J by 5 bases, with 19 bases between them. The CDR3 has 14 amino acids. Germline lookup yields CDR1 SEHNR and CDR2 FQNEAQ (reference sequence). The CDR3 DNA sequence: TGTGCCAGCGGCCAGGGACCAACTGGCCACGAGCAGTACTTC. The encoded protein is CASGQGPTGHEQYF.

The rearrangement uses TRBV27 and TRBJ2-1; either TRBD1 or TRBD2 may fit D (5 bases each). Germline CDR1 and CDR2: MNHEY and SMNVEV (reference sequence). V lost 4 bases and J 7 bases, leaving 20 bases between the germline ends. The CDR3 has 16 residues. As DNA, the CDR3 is TGTGCCAGCAGTTCTAGGGATCCGGGACGCCGGAATGAGCAGTTCTTC. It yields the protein CASSSRDPGRRNEQFF.

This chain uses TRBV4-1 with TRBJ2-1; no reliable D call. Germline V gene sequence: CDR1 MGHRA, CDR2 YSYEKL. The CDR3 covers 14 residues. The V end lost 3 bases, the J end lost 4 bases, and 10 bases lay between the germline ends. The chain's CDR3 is CASSHSQAYNEQFF. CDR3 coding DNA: TGCGCCAGCAGCCATAGCCAGGCATACAATGAGCAGTTCTTC.

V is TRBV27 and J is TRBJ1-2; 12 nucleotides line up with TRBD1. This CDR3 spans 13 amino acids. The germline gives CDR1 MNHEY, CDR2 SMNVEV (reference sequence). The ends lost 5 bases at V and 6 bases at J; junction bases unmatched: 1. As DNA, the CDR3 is TGTGCCAGCAGTCGGGACAGGGGGCATGGCTACACCTTC. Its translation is CASSRDRGHGYTF.

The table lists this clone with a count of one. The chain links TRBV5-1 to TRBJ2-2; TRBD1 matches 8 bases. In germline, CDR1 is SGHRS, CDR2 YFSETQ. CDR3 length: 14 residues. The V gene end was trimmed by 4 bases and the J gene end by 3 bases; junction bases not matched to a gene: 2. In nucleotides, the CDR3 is TGCGCCAGCAGCGGGGACAGGTACACCGGGGAGCTGTTTTTT. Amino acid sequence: CASSGDRYTGELFF.

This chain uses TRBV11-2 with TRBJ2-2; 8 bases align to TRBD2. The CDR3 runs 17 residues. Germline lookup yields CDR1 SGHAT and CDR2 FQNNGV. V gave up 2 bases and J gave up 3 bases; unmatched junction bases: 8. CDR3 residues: CASSLISGGGYTGELFF. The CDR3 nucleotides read TGTGCCAGCAGCTTAATCTCGGGCGGGGGGTACACCGGGGAGCTGTTTTTT.

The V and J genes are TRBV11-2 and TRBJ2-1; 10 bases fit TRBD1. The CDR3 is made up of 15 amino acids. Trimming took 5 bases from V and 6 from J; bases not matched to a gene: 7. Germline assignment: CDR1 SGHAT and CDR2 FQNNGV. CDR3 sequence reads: CASSEDRGLSNEQFF. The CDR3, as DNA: TGTGCCAGCAGCGAAGACAGGGGGCTTTCCAATGAGCAGTTCTTC. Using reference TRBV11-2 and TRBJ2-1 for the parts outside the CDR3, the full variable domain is EAGVAQSPRYKIIEKRQSVAFWCNPISGHATLYWYQQILGQGPKLLIQFQNNGVVDDSQLPKDRFSAERLKGVDSTLKIQPAKLEDSAVYLCASSEDRGLSNEQFFGPGTRLTVL.

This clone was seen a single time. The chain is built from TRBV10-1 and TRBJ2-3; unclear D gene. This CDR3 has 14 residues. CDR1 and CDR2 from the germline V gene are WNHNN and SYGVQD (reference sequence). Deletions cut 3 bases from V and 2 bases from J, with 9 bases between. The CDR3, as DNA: TGCGCCAGCAGTGACCATCAGGACACAGATACGCAGTATTTT. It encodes CASSDHQDTDTQYF.

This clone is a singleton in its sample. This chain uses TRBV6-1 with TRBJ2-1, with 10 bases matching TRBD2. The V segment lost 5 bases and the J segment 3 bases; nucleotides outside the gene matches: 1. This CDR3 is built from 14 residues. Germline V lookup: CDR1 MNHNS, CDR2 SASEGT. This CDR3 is CASSRLAGYNEQFF. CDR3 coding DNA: TGTGCCAGCAGTCGACTAGCGGGCTACAATGAGCAGTTCTTC.

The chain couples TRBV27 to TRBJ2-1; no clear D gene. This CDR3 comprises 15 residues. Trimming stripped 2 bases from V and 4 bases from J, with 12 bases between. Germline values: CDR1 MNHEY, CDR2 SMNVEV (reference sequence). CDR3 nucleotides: TGTGCCAGCAGTTTACAACCTTGGGCATACAATGAGCAGTTCTTC. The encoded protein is CASSLQPWAYNEQFF.

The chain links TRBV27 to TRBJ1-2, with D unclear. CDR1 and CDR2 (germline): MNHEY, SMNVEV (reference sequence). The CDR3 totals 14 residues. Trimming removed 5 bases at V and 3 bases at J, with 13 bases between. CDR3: CASSPWATHYGYTF. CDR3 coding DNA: TGTGCCAGCAGTCCCTGGGCTACCCACTATGGCTACACCTTC.

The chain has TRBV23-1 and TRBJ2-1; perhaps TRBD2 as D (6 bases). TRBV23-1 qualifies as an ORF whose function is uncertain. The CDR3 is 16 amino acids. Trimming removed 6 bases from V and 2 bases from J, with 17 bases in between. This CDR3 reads CASRGQVGGTYNEQFF. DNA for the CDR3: TGCGCCAGCAGGGGCCAGGTGGGAGGTACCTACAATGAGCAGTTCTTC.

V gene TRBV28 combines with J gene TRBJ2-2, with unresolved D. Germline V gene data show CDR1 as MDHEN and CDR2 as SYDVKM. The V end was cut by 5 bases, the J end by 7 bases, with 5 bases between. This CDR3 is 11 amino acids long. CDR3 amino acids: CASSPYGELFF. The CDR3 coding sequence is TGTGCCAGCAGTCCATACGGGGAGCTGTTTTTT.

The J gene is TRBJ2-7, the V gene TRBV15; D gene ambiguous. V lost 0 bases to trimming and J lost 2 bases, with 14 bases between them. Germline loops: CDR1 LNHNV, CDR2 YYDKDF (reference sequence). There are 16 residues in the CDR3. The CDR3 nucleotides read TGTGCCACCAGCAGAGATGAGGACGAAACCACCTACGAGCAGTACTTC. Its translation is CATSRDEDETTYEQYF. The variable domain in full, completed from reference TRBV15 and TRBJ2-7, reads DAMVIQNPRYQVTQFGKPVTLSCSQTLNHNVMYWYQQKSSQAPKLLFHYYDKDFNNEADTPDNFQSRRPNTSFCFLDIRSPGLGDTAMYLCATSRDEDETTYEQYFGPGTRLTVT.

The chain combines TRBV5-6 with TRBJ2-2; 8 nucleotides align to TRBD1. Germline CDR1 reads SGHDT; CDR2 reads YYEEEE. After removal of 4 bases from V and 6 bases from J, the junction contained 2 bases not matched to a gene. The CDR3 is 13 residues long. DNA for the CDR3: TGTGCCAGCAGCGTGACAGGGGCCGGGGAGCTGTTTTTT. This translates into CASSVTGAGELFF.

The CDR3 region is CASSLLGTAYNEQFF. The CDR3 nucleotides read TGTGCCAGCAGTTTACTCGGGACAGCATACAATGAGCAGTTCTTC. This chain joins TRBV27 and TRBJ2-1; 7 bases agree with TRBD1. In germline, CDR1 is MNHEY, CDR2 SMNVEV (reference sequence). The CDR3 is 15 amino acids. Losses at the gene ends were 2 bases for V and 4 bases for J; bases not matched to a gene: 5.

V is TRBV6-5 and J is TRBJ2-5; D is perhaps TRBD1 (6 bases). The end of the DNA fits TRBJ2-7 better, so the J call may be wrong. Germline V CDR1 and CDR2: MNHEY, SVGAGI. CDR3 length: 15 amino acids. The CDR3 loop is CASSSSRDTSYEQYF. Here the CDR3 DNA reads TGTGCCAGCAGCAGCTCCCGGGACACCTCCTACGAGCAGTACTTC.

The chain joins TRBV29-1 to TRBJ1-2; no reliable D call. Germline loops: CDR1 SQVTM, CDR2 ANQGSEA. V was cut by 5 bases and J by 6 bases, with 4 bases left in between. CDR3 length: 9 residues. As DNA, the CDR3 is TGCAGCGTTCTCAATGGCTACACCTTC. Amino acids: CSVLNGYTF.

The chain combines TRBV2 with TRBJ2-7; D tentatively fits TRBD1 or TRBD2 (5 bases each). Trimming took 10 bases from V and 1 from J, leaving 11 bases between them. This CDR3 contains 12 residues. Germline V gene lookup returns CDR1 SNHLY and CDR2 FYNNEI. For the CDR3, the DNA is TGTGCCACGACGGGGCCTTCCTACGAGCAGTACTTC. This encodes CATTGPSYEQYF.

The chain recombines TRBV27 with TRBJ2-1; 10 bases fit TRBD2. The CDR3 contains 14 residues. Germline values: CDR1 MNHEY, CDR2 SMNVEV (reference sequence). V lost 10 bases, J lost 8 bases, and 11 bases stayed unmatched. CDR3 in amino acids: CANRGEREGDEQFF. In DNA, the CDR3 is TGTGCCAACCGCGGGGAGCGGGAGGGCGATGAGCAGTTCTTC.